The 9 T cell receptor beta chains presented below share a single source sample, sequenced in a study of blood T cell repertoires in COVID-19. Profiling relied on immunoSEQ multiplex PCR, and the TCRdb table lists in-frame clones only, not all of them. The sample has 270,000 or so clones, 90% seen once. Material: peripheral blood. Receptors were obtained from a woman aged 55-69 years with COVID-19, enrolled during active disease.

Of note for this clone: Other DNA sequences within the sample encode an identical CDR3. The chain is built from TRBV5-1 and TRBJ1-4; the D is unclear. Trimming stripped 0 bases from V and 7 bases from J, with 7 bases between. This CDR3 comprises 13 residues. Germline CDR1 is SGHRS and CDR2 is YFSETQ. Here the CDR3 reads CASSLGRGEKLFF. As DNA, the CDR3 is TGCGCCAGCAGCTTGGGGAGAGGTGAAAAACTGTTTTTT.

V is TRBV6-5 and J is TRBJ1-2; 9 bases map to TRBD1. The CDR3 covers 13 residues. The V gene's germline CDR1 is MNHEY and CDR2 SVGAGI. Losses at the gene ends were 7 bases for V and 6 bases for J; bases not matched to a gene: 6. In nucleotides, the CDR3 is TGTGCCAGCAATAGGCGACAGGGGGATGGCTACACCTTC. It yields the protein CASNRRQGDGYTF.

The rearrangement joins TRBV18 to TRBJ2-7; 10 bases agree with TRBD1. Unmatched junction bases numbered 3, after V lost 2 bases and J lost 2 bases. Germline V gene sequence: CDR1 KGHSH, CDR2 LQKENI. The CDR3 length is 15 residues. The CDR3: CASSPRGQGTYEQYF. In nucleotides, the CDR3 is TGTGCCAGCTCACCAAGGGGACAGGGGACCTACGAGCAGTACTTC.

The chain's CDR3 is CATGQGRANEKLFF. For the CDR3, the DNA is TGTGCCACCGGACAGGGGCGAGCTAATGAAAAACTGTTTTTT. This chain connects TRBV15 to TRBJ1-4, with TRBD1 matching 9 bases. The CDR3 loop spans 14 amino acids. From germline, CDR1 is LNHNV and CDR2 YYDKDF (reference sequence). V gave up 8 bases and J gave up 3 bases; unmatched junction bases: 4.

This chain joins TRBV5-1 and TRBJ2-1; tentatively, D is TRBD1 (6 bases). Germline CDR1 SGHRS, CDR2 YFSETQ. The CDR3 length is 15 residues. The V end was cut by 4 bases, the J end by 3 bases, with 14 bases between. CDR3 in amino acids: CASSPGTNNYNEQFF. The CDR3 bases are TGCGCCAGCAGCCCAGGGACAAACAACTACAATGAGCAGTTCTTC. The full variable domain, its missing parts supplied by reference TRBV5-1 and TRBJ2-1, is KAGVTQTPRYLIKTRGQQVTLSCSPISGHRSVSWYQQTPGQGLQFLFEYFSETQRNKGNFPGRFSGRQFSNSRSEMNVSTLELGDSALYLCASSPGTNNYNEQFFGPGTRLTVL.

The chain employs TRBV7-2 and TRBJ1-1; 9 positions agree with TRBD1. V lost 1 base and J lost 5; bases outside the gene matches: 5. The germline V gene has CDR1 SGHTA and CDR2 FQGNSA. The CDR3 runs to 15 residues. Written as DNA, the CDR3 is TGTGCCAGCAGCTTAGAGAGAGGGACAGGGACTGAAGCTTTCTTT. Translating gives CASSLERGTGTEAFF.

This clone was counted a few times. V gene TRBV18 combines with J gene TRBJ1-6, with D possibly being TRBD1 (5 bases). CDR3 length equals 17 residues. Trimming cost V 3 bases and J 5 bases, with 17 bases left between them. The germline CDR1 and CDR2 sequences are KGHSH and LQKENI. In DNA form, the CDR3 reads TGTGCCAGCTCACCCCAAATGTTCGGACACAATAATTCACCCCTCCACTTT. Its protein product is CASSPQMFGHNNSPLHF.

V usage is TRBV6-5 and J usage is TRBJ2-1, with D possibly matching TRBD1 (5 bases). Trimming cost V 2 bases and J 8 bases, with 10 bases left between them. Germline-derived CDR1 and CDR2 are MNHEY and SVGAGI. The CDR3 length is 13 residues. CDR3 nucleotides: TGTGCCAGCAGTTACAACAGGCATGATGAGCAGTTCTTC. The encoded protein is CASSYNRHDEQFF.

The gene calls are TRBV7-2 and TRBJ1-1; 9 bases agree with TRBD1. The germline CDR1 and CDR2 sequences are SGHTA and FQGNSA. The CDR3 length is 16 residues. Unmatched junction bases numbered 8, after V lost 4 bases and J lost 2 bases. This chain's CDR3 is CASSSTGTGRNTEAFF. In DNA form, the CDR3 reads TGTGCCAGCAGCTCGACCGGGACAGGGAGAAACACTGAAGCTTTCTTT.